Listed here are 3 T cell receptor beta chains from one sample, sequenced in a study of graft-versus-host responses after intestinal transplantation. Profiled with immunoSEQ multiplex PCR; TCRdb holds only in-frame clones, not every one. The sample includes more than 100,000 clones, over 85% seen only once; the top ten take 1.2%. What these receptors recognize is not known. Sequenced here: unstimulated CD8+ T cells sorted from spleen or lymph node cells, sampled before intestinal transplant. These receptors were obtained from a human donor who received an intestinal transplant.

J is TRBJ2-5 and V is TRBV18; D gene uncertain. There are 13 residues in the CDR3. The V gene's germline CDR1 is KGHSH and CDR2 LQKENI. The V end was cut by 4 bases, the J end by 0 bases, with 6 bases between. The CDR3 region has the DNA TGTGCCAGCTCACTACCTTACCAAGAGACCCAGTACTTC. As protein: CASSLPYQETQYF.

The CDR3 spells CASSGLAGGHTDTQYF. The CDR3 nucleotides are TGCGCCAGCAGTGGACTAGCGGGGGGGCACACAGATACGCAGTATTTT. The chain has TRBV10-2 and TRBJ2-3; 14 nucleotides agree with TRBD2. V was clipped by 4 bases and J by 2 bases; unmatched bases: 2. The CDR3 length is 16 residues. Germline loops: CDR1 WSHSY, CDR2 SAAADI.

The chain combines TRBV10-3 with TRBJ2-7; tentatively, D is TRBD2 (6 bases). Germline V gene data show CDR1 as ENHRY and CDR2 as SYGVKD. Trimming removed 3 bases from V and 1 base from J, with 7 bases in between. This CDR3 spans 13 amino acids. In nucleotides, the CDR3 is TGTGCCATCAGTGACGCGGGATCCTACGAGCAGTACTTC. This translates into CAISDAGSYEQYF.